The subject of this entry is one T cell receptor beta chain. Its antigen is unknown. The study pooled second doses at about 4 or about 12 weeks. TCRdb's copy holds only in-frame clones and misses some; the assay was immunoSEQ multiplex PCR. This table holds roughly 150,000 clones, 92% found once. The CDR3 consists of 15 residues. V was cut by 0 bases and J by 11 bases, with 19 bases left in between. Germline V gene sequence: CDR1 MRHNA, CDR2 SNTAGT. The sample belongs to a study of T cell responses to AZD1222 COVID-19 vaccine. Study results and limitations: Repertoires were sampled only after the peak T cell response. Spike-specific TCRs gained breadth and depth after people received two AZD1222 doses. Unmutated variant regions are reportedly targeted by nearly half of spike-specific TCRs.

The chain joins TRBV6-4 to TRBJ1-1; D gene unclear. This clonotype originated in an adult who received the AZD1222 COVID-19 vaccine. The sequences come from peripheral blood, collected 28 days after the second AZD1222 dose. Here the CDR3 DNA reads TGTGCCAGCAGTGACTCGATCTTTGGGCTCACACCGGCTTTCTTT. Residues: CASSDSIFGLTPAFF.